This TCR beta chain was retrieved from a study of vaccination effects on CD4 cells after COVID-19. Study-level background: Two doses of either BNT162b2 or mRNA-1273 were given to each participant.

Before sequencing, viral peptide pools were used by the ViraFEST assay to expand antigen-specific CD4+ T cells. Cells that had been cultured for 9 to 10 days were the source of isolated CD4+ T cells. Absence of prior SARS-CoV-2 infection characterized the vaccine recipients, who showed negative nucleocapsid antibodies. Details on this clone: Its antigen is not identified.

The repertoire was sequenced with immunoSEQ multiplex PCR; TCRdb's copy has only in-frame clones and lacks some. The sample consists of 35,000 to 55,000 clones, roughly 79% of them appearing once. This TCR was recovered from a human donor who received a COVID-19 vaccine. Sequenced here: CD4+ T cells from PBMCs cultured with SARS-CoV-2 spike peptides, sampled before COVID-19 vaccination.

The CDR3 DNA reads as TGCGCCAGCAGCCCGGGCTTACAGGGGCGGAAGACCCAGTACTTC. Translated, it gives CASSPGLQGRKTQYF. The rearrangement joins TRBV5-1 to TRBJ2-5, with TRBD1 identical over 7 bases. Germline CDR1 SGHRS, CDR2 YFSETQ. The CDR3 loop spans 15 amino acids. V was clipped by 4 bases and J by 6 bases; unmatched bases: 12.